These T cell receptor beta chains were read from a single sample in a study of blood T cells in healthy people across ages. One entry per CDR3 protein, called by TCRdb with MiXCR from the 5' RACE reads. The sample contains about 2 million distinct CDR3 sequences, about 50% of which appear only once. The sample was blood. The receptor set was obtained from a woman between 35 and 50 years old in good health. Both conserved end residues are part of each CDR3. D genes are given only for firm matches. Size values are once, few and many counts, or a class for expanded clones, and some rows have none.

TRBJ1-1 - TRBV29-1 - CSVEAGFGGTEAFF TGCAGCGTTGAAGCTGGGTTTGGGGGCACTGAAGCTTTCTTT
TRBJ1-2 TRBD1 TRBV20-1 - CSARDRDRAYGYTF TGCAGTGCTAGAGATCGGGACAGAGCCTATGGCTACACCTTC
TRBJ2-3 - TRBV29-1 few CSVDIETDTQYF TGCAGCGTTGATATCGAGACAGATACGCAGTATTTT
TRBJ2-7 - TRBV5-5 few CASSDELVFSYEQYF TGTGCCAGCAGCGACGAGCTTGTGTTCTCCTACGAGCAGTACTTC
TRBJ2-1 - TRBV6-1 - CASSGPRSSYNEQFF TGTGCCAGCAGTGGGCCCAGGAGCTCCTACAATGAGCAGTTCTTC
TRBJ2-3 TRBD2 TRBV20-1 - CSASVGGIHTDTQYF TGCAGTGCTAGTGTGGGGGGGATTCACACAGATACGCAGTATTTT
TRBJ2-3 TRBD2 TRBV5-5 once CASSLGTGGRNTQYF TGTGCCAGCAGCTTGGGTACGGGGGGGCGAAATACGCAGTATTTT
TRBJ2-7 TRBD1 TRBV6-5 - CASTSVGTGGREQYF TGTGCCAGCACCTCTGTTGGGACAGGGGGCCGCGAGCAGTACTTC
TRBJ1-4 - TRBV20-1 few CSASPSGKEREKLFF TGCAGTGCTTCACCCTCCGGGAAAGAACGCGAAAAACTGTTTTTT
TRBJ2-1 - TRBV5-6 - CASSFASNNEQFF TGTGCCAGCAGCTTCGCTAGCAACAATGAGCAGTTCTTC
TRBJ2-3 TRBD2 TRBV14 few CASSWGLAGDDTQYF TGTGCCAGCAGCTGGGGACTAGCGGGAGATGACACGCAGTATTTT
TRBJ2-5 TRBD2 TRBV4-2 few CASSQDIGRGGETQYF TGTGCCAGCAGCCAAGATATTGGGAGGGGAGGAGAGACCCAGTACTTC
TRBJ2-5 - TRBV20-1 few CSARRGEVETQYF TGCAGTGCTAGGAGGGGGGAAGTAGAGACCCAGTACTTC
TRBJ1-2 - TRBV7-9 - CASSIQGRDYGYTF TGTGCCAGCAGTATCCAGGGGCGCGACTATGGCTACACCTTC
TRBJ2-5 TRBD2 TRBV7-2 - CASSWGLGGETQYF TGTGCCAGCAGCTGGGGACTAGGAGGAGAGACCCAGTACTTC
TRBJ2-1 TRBD1 TRBV4-2 few CASSHTGTGSYNEQFF TGTGCCAGCAGCCATACCGGGACAGGTTCCTACAATGAGCAGTTCTTC
TRBJ2-3 - TRBV7-9 - CASRFAPDTQYF TGTGCCAGCAGATTCGCCCCAGATACGCAGTATTTT
TRBJ2-4 - TRBV28 few CASSGAGVAKNIQYF TGTGCCAGCAGTGGGGCAGGGGTAGCCAAAAACATTCAGTACTTC
TRBJ1-1 TRBD1 TRBV27 - CASRLQGYMNTEAFF TGTGCCAGCAGGTTACAGGGGTACATGAACACTGAAGCTTTCTTT
TRBJ2-7 - TRBV20-1 - CSALRGGGPYEQYF TGCAGTGCCCTTCGGGGCGGGGGCCCCTACGAGCAGTACTTC
TRBJ2-7 - TRBV7-2 - CASRSPTGGSYEQYF TGTGCCAGCCGGTCCCCGACCGGCGGCTCCTACGAGCAGTACTTC
TRBJ2-5 TRBD1 TRBV3-1 many CASSQGDRGETQYF TGTGCCAGCAGCCAAGGTGACAGGGGGGAGACCCAGTACTTC
TRBJ1-1 - TRBV18 - CASSPDRHTEAFF TGTGCCAGCTCACCAGATAGGCACACTGAAGCTTTCTTT
TRBJ1-6 - TRBV25-1 few CASSDLSDNSPLHF TGTGCCAGCAGTGATCTCTCAGATAATTCACCCCTCCACTTT
TRBJ1-1 - TRBV7-9 - CASSSPRTVNTEAFF TGTGCCAGCAGCTCCCCCCGAACAGTGAACACTGAAGCTTTCTTT
TRBJ2-7 TRBD2 TRBV12-3/TRBV12-4 - CASGPGLAGAYEQYF TGTGCCAGCGGCCCGGGACTAGCGGGGGCCTACGAGCAGTACTTC
TRBJ2-7 - TRBV18 - CASSPPAEYEQYF TGTGCCAGCTCACCACCGGCGGAGTACGAGCAGTACTTC
TRBJ1-6 - TRBV20-1 - CSARDSLTESNSPPHF TGCAGTGCTAGAGATTCACTGACGGAGTCCAATTCACCCCCCCACTTT
TRBJ2-7 - TRBV27 - CASSLPAGRQASYEQYF TGTGCCAGCAGTTTACCGGCCGGGAGACAGGCGTCCTACGAGCAGTACTTC